This TCR beta chain was obtained from a study of blood T cell repertoires in COVID-19. In the authors' workflow: How many nucleated cells were present was estimated from reference gene primer amplification. The data were produced by immunoSEQ multiplex PCR, yet TCRdb's version contains in-frame clones alone and is incomplete. The DNA was the basis for D and trimming; V, J and clone size are from that table. The table shows about 130,000 clones, with roughly 87% occurring only once. Per the germline V gene, CDR1 is SGHRS and CDR2 is YFSETQ. The CDR3 contains 15 residues. After removal of 2 bases from V and 5 bases from J, the junction contained 6 bases not matched to a gene. Study members were between about 18 and 95 years old and lived in approximately 25 US regions. Two negative PCRs, clearance, or symptom resolution were required of recovered Cohort 3 donors.

Sequencing was performed on PBMCs or T cells enriched from blood (not recorded which). This sequence was found in a man aged 25 to 40 who had recovered from COVID-19. This chain joins TRBV5-1 and TRBJ2-1, with TRBD2 matching over 8 bases. Here the CDR3 DNA reads TGCGCCAGCAGCTTCGGGACTAGAACCCACAATGAGCAGTTCTTC. This sequence encodes CASSFGTRTHNEQFF.